One sample yielded the 3 T cell receptor beta chains listed below, sequenced in a study of early stage breast cancer tumors (dated by TCRdb to the late 2010s). The library relied on the immunoSEQ multiplex PCR assay. What TCRdb holds here is the immuneACCESS table cut down to in-frame rearrangements. Part of the clones is not present; checked against another copy, under half of the missing clones reflect an unresolved V gene, and the others are unexplained. This sample holds 60,000 to 75,000 clones; 65% to 85% were observed only once. The ten largest clones represent about 4.8% of the sample. The sequenced sample was blood. Source of these receptors: a person aged 35-49 years with breast cancer.

The sample holds one count of this clone. The genes are TRBV15 and TRBJ2-1; D gene uncertain. This CDR3 is built from 15 residues. CDR1 and CDR2 from the germline V gene are LNHNV and YYDKDF (reference sequence). V dropped 0 bases and J dropped 7 bases, with 13 bases sitting between them. CDR3 residues: CATSRDHFLTNEQFF. The CDR3 bases are TGTGCCACCAGCAGAGACCACTTCCTTACGAATGAGCAGTTCTTC. Drawing the rest from reference TRBV15 and TRBJ2-1, the complete variable domain is DAMVIQNPRYQVTQFGKPVTLSCSQTLNHNVMYWYQQKSSQAPKLLFHYYDKDFNNEADTPDNFQSRRPNTSFCFLDIRSPGLGDTAMYLCATSRDHFLTNEQFFGPGTRLTVL.

The chain uses TRBV4-1 and TRBJ1-3; possible D gene TRBD1, 6 bases. There are 19 residues in the CDR3. The ends were cut back, 1 base at V and 0 bases at J, with 19 bases in the middle. Germline V CDR1 and CDR2: MGHRA, YSYEKL. CDR3 nucleotide sequence: TGCGCCAGCAGCCAAGGGTACGAGTGGGACACAGTCTCTGGAAACACCATATATTTT. Protein product: CASSQGYEWDTVSGNTIYF.

This chain connects TRBV18 to TRBJ2-1, with TRBD2 identical over 11 bases. Germline V gene sequence: CDR1 KGHSH, CDR2 LQKENI. The CDR3 has 15 residues. J was trimmed by 5 bases and V by 4 bases; bases with no gene match: 4. The CDR3 spells CASSLGTSGNNEQFF. The CDR3 bases are TGTGCCAGCTCACTGGGGACTAGCGGTAACAATGAGCAGTTCTTC.